Presented here are 3 T cell receptor beta chains from one specimen sequenced in a study of T cells in Graves' hyperthyroidism and ophthalmopathy. Amplified regions were TCR beta CDR3 sequences from RNA transcripts. First-round RT-PCR with HTBI primers amplified the TCR CDR3 region. MiXCR, applied by TCRdb to the multiplex PCR reads, yields one record per CDR3 protein. The sample contains about 520,000 distinct CDR3 sequences, roughly 25% of which appear only once. The specimen was blood. The receptors shown here come from a woman in her 30s with Graves' ophthalmopathy.

This clonotype came up many times. The V and J genes are TRBV7-8 and TRBJ1-2, with D uncertain. V was clipped by 1 base and J by 3 bases, with 9 bases between them. The CDR3 loop spans 14 amino acids. Germline lookup yields CDR1 SGHVS and CDR2 FQNEAQ. The CDR3: CASSLGSGHYGYTF. In nucleotides, the CDR3 is TGTGCCAGCAGCTTAGGTTCCGGACACTATGGCTACACCTTC.

This clonotype came up many times. The chain uses TRBV30 and TRBJ2-5; a possible D gene is TRBD1 (5 bases). The ends were cut back, 0 bases at V and 5 bases at J, with 16 bases in the middle. The CDR3 has 15 residues. Germline loops: CDR1 GTSNPN, CDR2 SVGIG (reference sequence). As DNA, the CDR3 is TGTGCCTGGAGTGTATTAAAGGGGCTCGGGGAGACCCAGTACTTC. This encodes CAWSVLKGLGETQYF.

The rearrangement joins TRBV28 to TRBJ2-2, with 8 nucleotides matching TRBD1. Germline values: CDR1 MDHEN, CDR2 SYDVKM. The CDR3 is made up of 14 amino acids. Losses at the gene ends were 8 bases for V and 6 bases for J; bases not matched to a gene: 8. The CDR3 DNA reads as TGTGCCAGCGGGTGGACAGGGATCGCCGGGGAGCTGTTTTTT. Encoded protein: CASGWTGIAGELFF. Variable domain in full (rest from reference TRBV28 and TRBJ2-2): DVKVTQSSRYLVKRTGEKVFLECVQDMDHENMFWYRQDPGLGLRLIYFSYDVKMKEKGDIPEGYSVSREKKERFSLILESASTNQTSMYLCASGWTGIAGELFFGEGSRLTVL.